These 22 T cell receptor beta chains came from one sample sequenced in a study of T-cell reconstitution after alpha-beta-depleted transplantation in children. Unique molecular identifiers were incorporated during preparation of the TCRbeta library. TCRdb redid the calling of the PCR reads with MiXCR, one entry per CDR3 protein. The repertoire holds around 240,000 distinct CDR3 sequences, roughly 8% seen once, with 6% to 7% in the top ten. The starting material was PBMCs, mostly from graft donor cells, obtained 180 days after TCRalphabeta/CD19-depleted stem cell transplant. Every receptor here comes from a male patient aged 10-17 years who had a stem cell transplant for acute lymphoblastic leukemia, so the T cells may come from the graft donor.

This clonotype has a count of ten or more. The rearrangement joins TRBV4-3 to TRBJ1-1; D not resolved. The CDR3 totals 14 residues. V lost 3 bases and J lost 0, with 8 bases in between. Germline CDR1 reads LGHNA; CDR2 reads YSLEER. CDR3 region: CASSQGKMNTEAFF. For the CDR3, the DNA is TGCGCCAGCAGCCAGGGGAAGATGAACACTGAAGCTTTCTTT.

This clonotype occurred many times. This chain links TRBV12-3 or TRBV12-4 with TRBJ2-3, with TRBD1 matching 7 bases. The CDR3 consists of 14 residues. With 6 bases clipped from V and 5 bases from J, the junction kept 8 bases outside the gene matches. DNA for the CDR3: TGTGCCAGCAGCCCTGACAGGGAATTAGATACGCAGTATTTT. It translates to CASSPDRELDTQYF.

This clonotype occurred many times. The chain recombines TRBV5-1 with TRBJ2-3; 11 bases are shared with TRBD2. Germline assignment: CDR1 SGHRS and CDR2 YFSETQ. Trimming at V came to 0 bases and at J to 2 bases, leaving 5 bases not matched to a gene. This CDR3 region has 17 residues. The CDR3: CASSLGASGGNTDTQYF. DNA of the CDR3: TGCGCCAGCAGCTTGGGCGCTAGCGGGGGGAACACAGATACGCAGTATTTT.

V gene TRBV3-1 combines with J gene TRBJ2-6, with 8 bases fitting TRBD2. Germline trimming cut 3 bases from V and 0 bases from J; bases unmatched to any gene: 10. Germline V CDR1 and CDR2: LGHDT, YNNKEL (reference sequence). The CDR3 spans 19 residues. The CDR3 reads CASSHLTLAGLSGANVLTF. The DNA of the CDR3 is TGTGCCAGCAGCCACCTAACTCTAGCGGGCCTCTCTGGGGCCAACGTCCTGACTTTC.

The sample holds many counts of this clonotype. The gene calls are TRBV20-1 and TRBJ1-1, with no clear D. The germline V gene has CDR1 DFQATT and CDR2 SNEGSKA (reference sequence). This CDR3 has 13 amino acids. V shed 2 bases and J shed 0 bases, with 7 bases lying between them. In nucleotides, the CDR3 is TGCAGTGCTAGACTGGGCATGAACACTGAAGCTTTCTTT. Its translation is CSARLGMNTEAFF.

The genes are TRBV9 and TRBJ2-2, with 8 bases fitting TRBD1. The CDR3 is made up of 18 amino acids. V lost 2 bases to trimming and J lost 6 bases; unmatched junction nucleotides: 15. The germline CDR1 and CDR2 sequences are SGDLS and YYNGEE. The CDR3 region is CASSVSLRGTGDPGELFF. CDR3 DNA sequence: TGTGCCAGCAGCGTCTCGCTTCGTGGGACAGGCGACCCCGGGGAGCTGTTTTTT.

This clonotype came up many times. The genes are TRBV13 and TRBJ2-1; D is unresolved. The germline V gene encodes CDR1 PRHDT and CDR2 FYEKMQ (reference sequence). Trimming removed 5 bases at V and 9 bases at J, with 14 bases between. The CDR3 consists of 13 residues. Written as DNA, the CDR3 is TGTGCCAGCAGCCCAAACCTTCTCACTGAGCAGTTCTTC. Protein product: CASSPNLLTEQFF.

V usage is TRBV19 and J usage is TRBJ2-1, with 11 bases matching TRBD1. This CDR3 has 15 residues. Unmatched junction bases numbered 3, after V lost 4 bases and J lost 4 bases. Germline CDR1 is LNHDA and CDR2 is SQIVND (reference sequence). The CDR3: CASSTGTGGYNEQFF. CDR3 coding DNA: TGTGCCAGTAGTACAGGGACAGGGGGATACAATGAGCAGTTCTTC.

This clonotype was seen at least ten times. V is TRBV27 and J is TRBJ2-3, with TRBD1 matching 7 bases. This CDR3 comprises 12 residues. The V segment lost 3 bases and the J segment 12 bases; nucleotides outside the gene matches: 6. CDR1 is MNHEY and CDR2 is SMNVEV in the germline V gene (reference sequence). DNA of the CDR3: TGTGCCAGCAGTTTTAGGGGGACAGTTCAGTATTTT. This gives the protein CASSFRGTVQYF.

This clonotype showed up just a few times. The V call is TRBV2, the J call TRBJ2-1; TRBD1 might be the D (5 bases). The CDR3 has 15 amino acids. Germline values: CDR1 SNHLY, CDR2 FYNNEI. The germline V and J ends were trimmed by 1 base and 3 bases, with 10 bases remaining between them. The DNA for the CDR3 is TGTGCCAGCAGTGAAGGGCGAACAGGCTACAATGAGCAGTTCTTC. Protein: CASSEGRTGYNEQFF.

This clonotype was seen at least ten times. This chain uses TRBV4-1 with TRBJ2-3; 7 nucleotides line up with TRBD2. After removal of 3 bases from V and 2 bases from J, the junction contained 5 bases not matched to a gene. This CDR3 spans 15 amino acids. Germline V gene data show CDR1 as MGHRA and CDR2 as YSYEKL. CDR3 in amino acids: CASSQGEGVTDTQYF. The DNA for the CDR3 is TGCGCCAGCAGCCAGGGGGAGGGCGTCACAGATACGCAGTATTTT.

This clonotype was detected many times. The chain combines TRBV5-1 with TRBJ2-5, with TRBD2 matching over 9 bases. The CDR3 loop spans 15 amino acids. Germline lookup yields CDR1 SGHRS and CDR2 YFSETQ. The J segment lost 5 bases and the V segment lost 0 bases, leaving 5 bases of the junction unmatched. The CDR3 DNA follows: TGCGCCAGCAGCTTGGCCCTAGCGGGGATGGAGACCCAGTACTTC. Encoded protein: CASSLALAGMETQYF.

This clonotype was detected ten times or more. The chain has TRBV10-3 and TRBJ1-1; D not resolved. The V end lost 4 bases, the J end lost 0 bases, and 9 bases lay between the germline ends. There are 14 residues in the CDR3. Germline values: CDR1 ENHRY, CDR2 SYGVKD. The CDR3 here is CAISVGSMNTEAFF. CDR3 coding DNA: TGTGCCATCAGTGTGGGCAGCATGAACACTGAAGCTTTCTTT.

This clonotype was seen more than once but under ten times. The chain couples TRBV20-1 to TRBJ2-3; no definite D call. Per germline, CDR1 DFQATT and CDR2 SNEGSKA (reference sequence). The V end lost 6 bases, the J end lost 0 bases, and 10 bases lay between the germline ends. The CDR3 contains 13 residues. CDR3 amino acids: CSAHPTSTDTQYF. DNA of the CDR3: TGCAGTGCCCACCCCACCAGCACAGATACGCAGTATTTT.

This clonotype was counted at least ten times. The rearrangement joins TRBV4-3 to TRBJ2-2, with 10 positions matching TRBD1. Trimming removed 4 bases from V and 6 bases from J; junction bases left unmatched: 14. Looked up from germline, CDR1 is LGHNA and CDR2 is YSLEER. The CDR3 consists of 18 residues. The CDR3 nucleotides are TGCGCCAGCAGCCGCGGGACAGGGGTCGGGGGACAAGCCGGGGAGCTGTTTTTT. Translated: CASSRGTGVGGQAGELFF.

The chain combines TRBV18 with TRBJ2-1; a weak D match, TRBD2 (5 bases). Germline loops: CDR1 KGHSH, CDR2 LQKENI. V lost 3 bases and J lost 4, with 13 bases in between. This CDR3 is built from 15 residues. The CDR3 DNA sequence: TGTGCCAGCTCACCGGTGCGAGGACTTTACAATGAGCAGTTCTTC. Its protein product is CASSPVRGLYNEQFF.

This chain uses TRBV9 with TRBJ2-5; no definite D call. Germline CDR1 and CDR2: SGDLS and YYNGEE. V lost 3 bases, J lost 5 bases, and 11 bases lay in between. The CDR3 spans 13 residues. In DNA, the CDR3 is TGTGCCAGCAGCGCCTCCCTCTGGGAGACCCAGTACTTC. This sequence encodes CASSASLWETQYF.

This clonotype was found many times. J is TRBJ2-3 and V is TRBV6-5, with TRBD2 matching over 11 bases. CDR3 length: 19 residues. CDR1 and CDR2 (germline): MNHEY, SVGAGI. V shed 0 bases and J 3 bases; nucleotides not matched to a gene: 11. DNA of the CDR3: TGTGCCAGCAGTTACTCGGTGATAGCGGGGGGGCCCCTGACAGATACGCAGTATTTT. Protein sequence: CASSYSVIAGGPLTDTQYF.

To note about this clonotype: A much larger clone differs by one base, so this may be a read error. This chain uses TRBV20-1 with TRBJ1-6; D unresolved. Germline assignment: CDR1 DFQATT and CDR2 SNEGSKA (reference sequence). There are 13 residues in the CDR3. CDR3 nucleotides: TGCAGTGCCCCAAAGCGCTATAATTCACCCCCCCACTTT. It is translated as CSAPKRYNSPPHF.

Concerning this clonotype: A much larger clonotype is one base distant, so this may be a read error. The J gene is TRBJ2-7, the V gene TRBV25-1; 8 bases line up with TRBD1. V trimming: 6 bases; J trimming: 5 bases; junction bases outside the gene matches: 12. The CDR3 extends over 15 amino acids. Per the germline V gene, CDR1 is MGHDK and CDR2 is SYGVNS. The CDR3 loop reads CASRPWTGSLNEQYF. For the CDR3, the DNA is TGTGCCAGCAGGCCCTGGACAGGGTCGTTGAACGAGCAGTACTTC.

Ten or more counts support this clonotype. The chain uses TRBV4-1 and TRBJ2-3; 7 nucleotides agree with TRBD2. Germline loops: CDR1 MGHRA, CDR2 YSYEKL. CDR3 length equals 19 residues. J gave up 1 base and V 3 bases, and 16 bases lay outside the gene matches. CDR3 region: CASSHPRPTSPIGTDTQYF. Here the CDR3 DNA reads TGCGCCAGCAGCCATCCCAGGCCGACTAGCCCCATCGGCACAGATACGCAGTATTTT.

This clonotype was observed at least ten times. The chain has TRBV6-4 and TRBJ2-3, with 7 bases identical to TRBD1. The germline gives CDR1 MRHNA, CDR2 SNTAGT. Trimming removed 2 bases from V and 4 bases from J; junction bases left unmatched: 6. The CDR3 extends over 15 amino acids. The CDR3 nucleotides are TGTGCCAGCAGTGACGGAATAGGGGGCCCAGATACGCAGTATTTT. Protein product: CASSDGIGGPDTQYF.